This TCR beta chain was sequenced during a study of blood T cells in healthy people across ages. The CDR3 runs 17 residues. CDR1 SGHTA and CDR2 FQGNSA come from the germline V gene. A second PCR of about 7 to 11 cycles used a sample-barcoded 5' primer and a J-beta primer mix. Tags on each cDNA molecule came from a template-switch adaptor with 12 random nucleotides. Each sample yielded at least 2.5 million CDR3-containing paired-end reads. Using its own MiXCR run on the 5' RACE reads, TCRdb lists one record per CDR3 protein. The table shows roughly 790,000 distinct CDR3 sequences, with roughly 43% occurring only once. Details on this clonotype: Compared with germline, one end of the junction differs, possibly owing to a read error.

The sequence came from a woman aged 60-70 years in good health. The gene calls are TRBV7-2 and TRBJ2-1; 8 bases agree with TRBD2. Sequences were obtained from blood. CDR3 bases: TGTGCCGGCAGCTTAGTCTCTGCGGGGGGACCTTTGGATGAGCAGTTCTTC. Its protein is CAGSLVSAGGPLDEQFF.